This entry lists 22 T cell receptor beta chains sequenced from one sample in a study of blood T cell repertoires in COVID-19. Here immunoSEQ multiplex PCR was the method, and the copy in TCRdb shows in-frame clones only, minus some. The profile shows 300,000 to 400,000 clones, over 75% of them singletons. The source material was PBMCs or T cells enriched from blood (not recorded which). The receptors were sampled from a woman aged 25 to 39 with acute COVID-19.

This chain connects TRBV2 to TRBJ2-1; 8 bases fit TRBD2. After removal of 4 bases from V and 6 bases from J, the junction contained 17 bases not matched to a gene. The germline CDR1 and CDR2 sequences are SNHLY and FYNNEI. This CDR3 comprises 18 residues. The CDR3 region has the DNA TGTGCCAGCAGTGTAGACTTGCGGGGGGCGACCCACCCCAATGAGCAGTTCTTC. It is translated as CASSVDLRGATHPNEQFF.

The CDR3 protein is CASSLGSGGGYTDTQYF. As DNA, the CDR3 is TGTGCCAGCAGCTTAGGGTCTGGGGGCGGATACACAGATACGCAGTATTTT. The chain joins TRBV7-3 to TRBJ2-3; TRBD1 might be the D (6 bases). This CDR3 spans 17 amino acids. Germline CDR1 SGHTA, CDR2 FQGTGA. Trimming left V 2 bases short and J 2 bases short, with 17 bases between. The variable domain in full, completed from reference TRBV7-3 and TRBJ2-3, reads GAGVSQTPSNKVTEKGKYVELRCDPISGHTALYWYRQSLGQGPEFLIYFQGTGAADDSGLPNDRFFAVRPEGSVSTLKIQRTERGDSAVYLCASSLGSGGGYTDTQYFGPGTRLTVL.

The V call is TRBV5-1, the J call TRBJ2-2; TRBD2 might be the D (5 bases). The V gene lost 2 bases and the J gene lost 6 bases, with 8 bases spanning the gap. Germline CDR1 SGHRS, CDR2 YFSETQ. The CDR3 covers 13 residues. This CDR3 is CASSLLGPGELFF. CDR3 bases: TGCGCCAGCAGCTTACTAGGACCCGGGGAGCTGTTTTTT. Complete variable domain (other parts from reference TRBV5-1 and TRBJ2-2): KAGVTQTPRYLIKTRGQQVTLSCSPISGHRSVSWYQQTPGQGLQFLFEYFSETQRNKGNFPGRFSGRQFSNSRSEMNVSTLELGDSALYLCASSLLGPGELFFGEGSRLTVL.

The chain is built from TRBV9 and TRBJ1-1, with TRBD1 matching over 11 bases. CDR3 length: 15 residues. J lost 3 bases, V lost 4 bases, and 5 bases had no gene match. Germline V gene lookup returns CDR1 SGDLS and CDR2 YYNGEE. CDR3 sequence (DNA): TGTGCCAGCAGCTCCCGGGACAGGGGGGACACTGAAGCTTTCTTT. The encoded protein is CASSSRDRGDTEAFF.

This rearrangement joins TRBV7-9 to TRBJ1-4; tentative D call: TRBD1 (6 bases). CDR3 length: 15 residues. Trimming shortened V by 5 bases and J by 5 bases, and 15 bases separated the two germline ends. Germline V gives CDR1 SEHNR, CDR2 FQNEAQ (reference sequence). CDR3 amino acids: CASSSRDTKNEKLFF. The CDR3 DNA reads TGTGCCAGCAGCAGCCGGGACACCAAAAATGAAAAACTGTTTTTT.

The chain uses TRBV27 and TRBJ2-2; perhaps TRBD1 as D (6 bases). This CDR3 is built from 14 residues. Germline assignment: CDR1 MNHEY and CDR2 SMNVEV (reference sequence). Trimming removed 3 bases from V and 7 bases from J, with 12 bases in between. The CDR3 region has the DNA TGTGCCAGCAGTTTTTGGGCAGGGGTCGGGGAGCTGTTTTTT. This gives the protein CASSFWAGVGELFF.

The CDR3 protein is CASSLDRGWNTEAFF. In DNA form, the CDR3 reads TGCGCCAGCAGCTTGGATAGGGGGTGGAACACTGAAGCTTTCTTT. The rearrangement links TRBV5-1 to TRBJ1-1; TRBD1 might be the D (6 bases). The CDR3 consists of 15 residues. Germline V gives CDR1 SGHRS, CDR2 YFSETQ. Trimming stripped 0 bases from V and 1 base from J, with 10 bases between.

V is TRBV4-1 and J is TRBJ2-2; possible D gene TRBD1, 6 bases. The CDR3 loop spans 13 amino acids. Germline V CDR1 and CDR2: MGHRA, YSYEKL. Trimming left V 4 bases short and J 5 bases short, with 8 bases between. CDR3 region: CASSPTGTGELFF. In DNA, the CDR3 is TGCGCCAGCAGCCCCACAGGGACCGGGGAGCTGTTTTTT.

This clone showed up just a few times. The V and J genes are TRBV2 and TRBJ1-1; 7 bases are a match to TRBD1. V shed 6 bases, J shed 4 bases, and the junction held 14 bases outside the gene matches. The germline V gene has CDR1 SNHLY and CDR2 FYNNEI. The length of the CDR3 is 16 residues. The CDR3 is CASRGRQGPLFTEAFF. Here the CDR3 DNA reads TGTGCCAGCAGGGGCAGACAGGGCCCGTTGTTCACTGAAGCTTTCTTT.

This clone was detected once. The chain is built from TRBV2 and TRBJ2-1; TRBD1 matches at 8 bases. This CDR3 is built from 14 residues. CDR1 is SNHLY, CDR2 FYNNEI, per germline. V was pared by 8 bases and J by 2 bases, with 5 bases of the junction left unmatched. The CDR3 protein is CASGRTGTYNEQFF. The DNA of the CDR3 is TGTGCCAGCGGAAGGACAGGGACCTACAATGAGCAGTTCTTC.

This chain links TRBV7-2 with TRBJ2-7, with 9 bases lining up with TRBD1. V gave up 6 bases and J gave up 0 bases; unmatched junction bases: 6. This CDR3 spans 15 amino acids. Germline lookup yields CDR1 SGHTA and CDR2 FQGNSA. CDR3 sequence reads: CASRRGQGSSYEQYF. CDR3 DNA sequence: TGTGCCAGCAGAAGAGGACAGGGGAGCTCCTACGAGCAGTACTTC.

This clone was observed a single time. The rearrangement uses TRBV28 and TRBJ1-1; the D gene is possibly TRBD1 (5 bases). The V and J ends lost 6 bases and 1 base respectively, with 15 bases between them. The CDR3 runs 15 residues. Germline lookup yields CDR1 MDHEN and CDR2 SYDVKM. The CDR3 sequence is CASSPVGEANTEAFF. In nucleotides, the CDR3 is TGTGCCAGCAGCCCCGTAGGGGAGGCGAACACTGAAGCTTTCTTT.

This chain joins TRBV9 and TRBJ2-3; 8 nucleotides line up with TRBD2. Unmatched junction bases numbered 12, after V lost 4 bases and J lost 8 bases. CDR1 is SGDLS and CDR2 is YYNGEE in the germline V gene. This CDR3 spans 15 amino acids. CDR3 sequence (DNA): TGTGCCAGCAGCACGTCGGGGGGGGATGGCAGTACGCAGTATTTT. It encodes CASSTSGGDGSTQYF.

V is TRBV9 and J is TRBJ1-1, with D perhaps TRBD1 (5 bases). Germline V lookup: CDR1 SGDLS, CDR2 YYNGEE. This CDR3 is built from 13 residues. Trimming stripped 7 bases from V and 8 bases from J, with 18 bases between. The CDR3 DNA sequence: TGTGCCAGCGGGGGGGACGACCCTCGGGAAGCTTTCTTT. It is translated as CASGGDDPREAFF.

V and J are TRBV28 and TRBJ1-6; 7 nucleotides agree with TRBD1. V lost 5 bases to trimming and J lost 7 bases; unmatched junction nucleotides: 5. Germline CDR1 and CDR2: MDHEN and SYDVKM. The CDR3 runs to 14 residues. CDR3 region: CASSPGTVNSPLHF. CDR3 coding DNA: TGTGCCAGCAGTCCCGGGACAGTCAATTCACCCCTCCACTTT.

J is TRBJ1-5 and V is TRBV27; 7 nucleotides agree with TRBD1. There are 13 residues in the CDR3. Germline V lookup: CDR1 MNHEY, CDR2 SMNVEV (reference sequence). V shed 7 bases, J shed 4 bases, and the junction held 4 bases outside the gene matches. The CDR3 DNA sequence: TGTGCCAGCACCCTGACAGGGAATCAGCCCCAGCATTTT. Translating gives CASTLTGNQPQHF.

The rearrangement uses TRBV29-1 and TRBJ2-3, with no clear D. The CDR3 totals 15 residues. In germline, CDR1 is SQVTM, CDR2 ANQGSEA. V lost 4 bases and J 2 bases, leaving 16 bases between the germline ends. Here the CDR3 DNA reads TGCAGCGTTGTTCGAGCGAACAATTACACAGATACGCAGTATTTT. It encodes CSVVRANNYTDTQYF.

The V gene is TRBV3-1 (or the pseudogene TRBV3-2), the J gene TRBJ2-3, with D perhaps matching TRBD2 (6 bases). V was trimmed by 3 bases and J by 4 bases, leaving 14 bases between them. CDR3 size: 15 residues. Germline values: CDR1 LGHDT, CDR2 YNNKEL (reference sequence). The DNA for the CDR3 is TGTGCCAGCAGCCACTCTAGCGAGGCCCCAGATACGCAGTATTTT. This codes for CASSHSSEAPDTQYF.

As for this clone: The junction differs from germline at one of its ends, possibly a read error. The J gene is TRBJ1-4, the V gene TRBV6-2 or TRBV6-3; D unclear. This CDR3 is 13 amino acids long. CDR1 and CDR2 from the germline V gene are MNHEY and SVGEGT. CDR3 sequence reads: CASSPGLYENLFF. CDR3 nucleotides: TGTGCCAGCAGTCCAGGTCTTTATGAAAACCTGTTTTTT.

V and J are TRBV3-1 (or the pseudogene TRBV3-2) and TRBJ2-1; perhaps TRBD2 as D (7 bases). CDR1 and CDR2 (germline): LGHDT, YNNKEL (reference sequence). The CDR3 loop spans 16 amino acids. The ends were cut back, 5 bases at V and 7 bases at J, with 21 bases in the middle. The CDR3 reads CASSTWYGGQMNEQFF. The CDR3 nucleotides read TGTGCCAGCAGCACGTGGTACGGGGGGCAGATGAATGAGCAGTTCTTC.

The rearrangement uses TRBV29-1 and TRBJ1-2; D is undetermined. Germline-derived CDR1 and CDR2 are SQVTM and ANQGSEA. This CDR3 is 16 amino acids long. V lost 4 bases and J 6 bases, leaving 24 bases between the germline ends. The CDR3 loop is CSVVSRWQSESHGYTF. Here the CDR3 DNA reads TGCAGCGTTGTGTCGCGGTGGCAGTCGGAATCCCATGGCTACACCTTC.

DNA for the CDR3: TGTGCCAGCAGCTTACAGGCGAGGGACAGGGGTGATGAGCAGTTCTTC. The encoded protein is CASSLQARDRGDEQFF. V gene TRBV7-2 combines with J gene TRBJ2-1, with TRBD1 identical over 10 bases. The CDR3 is made up of 16 amino acids. J lost 8 bases, V lost 2 bases, and 9 bases had no gene match. Germline loops: CDR1 SGHTA, CDR2 FQGNSA.